This T cell receptor (beta chain) was obtained from a study of T cells in Graves' hyperthyroidism and ophthalmopathy. At least ten counts were recorded for this clonotype. J lost 4 bases, V lost 2 bases, and 7 bases had no gene match. Germline V gene lookup returns CDR1 SGHTA and CDR2 FQGNSA. The CDR3 extends over 17 amino acids. RNA transcripts were the template for amplifying TCR beta CDR3 regions. First-round RT-PCR with HTBI primers amplified the TCR CDR3 region. TCRdb redid the calling of the multiplex PCR reads with MiXCR, one entry per CDR3 protein. The sample has a few hundred thousand distinct CDR3 sequences, less than 25% seen once.

This clonotype was obtained from a woman in her sixties or seventies with Graves' ophthalmopathy. The chain is built from TRBV7-2 and TRBJ2-1; 11 positions match TRBD2. Sequenced: blood. The CDR3 here is CASSLTPSGRTYNEQFF. The CDR3 DNA follows: TGTGCCAGCAGCTTAACGCCTAGCGGGAGGACATACAATGAGCAGTTCTTC.